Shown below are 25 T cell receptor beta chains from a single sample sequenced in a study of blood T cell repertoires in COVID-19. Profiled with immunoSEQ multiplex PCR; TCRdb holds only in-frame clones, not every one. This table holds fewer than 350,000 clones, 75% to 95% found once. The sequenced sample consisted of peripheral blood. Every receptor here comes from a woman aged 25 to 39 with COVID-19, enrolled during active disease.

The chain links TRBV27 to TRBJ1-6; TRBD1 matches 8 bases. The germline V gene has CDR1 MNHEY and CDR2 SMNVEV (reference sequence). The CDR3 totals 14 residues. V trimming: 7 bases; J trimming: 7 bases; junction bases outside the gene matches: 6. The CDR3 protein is CASTIDRGNSPLHF. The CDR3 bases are TGTGCCAGCACCATCGACAGGGGCAATTCACCCCTCCACTTT.

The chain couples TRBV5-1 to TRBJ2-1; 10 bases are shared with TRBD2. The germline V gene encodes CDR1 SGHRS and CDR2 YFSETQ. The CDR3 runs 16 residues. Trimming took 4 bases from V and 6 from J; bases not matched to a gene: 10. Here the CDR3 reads CASSPLSGRVGNEQFF. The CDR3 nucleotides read TGCGCCAGCAGCCCCCTAAGCGGGAGGGTCGGCAATGAGCAGTTCTTC.

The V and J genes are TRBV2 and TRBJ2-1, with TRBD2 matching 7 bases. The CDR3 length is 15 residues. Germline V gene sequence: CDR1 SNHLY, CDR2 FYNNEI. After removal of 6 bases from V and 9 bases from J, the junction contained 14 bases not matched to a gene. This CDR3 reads CASRAGTTIGREQFF. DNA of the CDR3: TGTGCCAGCAGGGCCGGGACTACCATCGGCCGTGAGCAGTTCTTC.

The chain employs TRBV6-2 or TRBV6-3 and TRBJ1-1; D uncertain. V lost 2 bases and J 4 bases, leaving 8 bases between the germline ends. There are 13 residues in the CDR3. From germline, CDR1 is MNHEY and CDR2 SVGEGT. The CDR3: CASSYPPLTEAFF. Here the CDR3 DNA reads TGTGCCAGCAGTTACCCCCCTCTCACTGAAGCTTTCTTT.

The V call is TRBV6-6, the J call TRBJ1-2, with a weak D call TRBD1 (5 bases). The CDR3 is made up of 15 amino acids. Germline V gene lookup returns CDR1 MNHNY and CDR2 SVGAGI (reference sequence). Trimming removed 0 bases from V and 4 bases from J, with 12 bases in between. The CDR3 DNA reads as TGTGCCAGCAGTTACTCGATCGCGACAGTCTATGGCTACACCTTC. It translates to CASSYSIATVYGYTF.

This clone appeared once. The DNA of the CDR3 is TGTGCCACCAGTGATGTCGGGACTAGCCCCAATGAGCAGTTCTTC. Translating it yields CATSDVGTSPNEQFF. The J gene is TRBJ2-1, the V gene TRBV24-1; 9 bases match TRBD2. The germline gives CDR1 KGHDR, CDR2 SFDVKD. CDR3 size: 15 residues. Trimming took 3 bases from V and 6 from J; bases not matched to a gene: 5.

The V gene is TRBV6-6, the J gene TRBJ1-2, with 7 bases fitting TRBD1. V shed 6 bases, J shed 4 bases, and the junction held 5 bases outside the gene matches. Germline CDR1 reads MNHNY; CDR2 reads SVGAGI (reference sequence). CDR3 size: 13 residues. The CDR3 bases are TGTGCCAGCAGAAGGGGACAGCCCTATGGCTACACCTTC. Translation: CASRRGQPYGYTF.

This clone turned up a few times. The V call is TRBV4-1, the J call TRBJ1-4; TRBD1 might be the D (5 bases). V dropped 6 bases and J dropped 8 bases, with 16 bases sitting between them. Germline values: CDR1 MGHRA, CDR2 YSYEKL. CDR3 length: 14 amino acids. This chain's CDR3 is CASRQAPREEKLFF. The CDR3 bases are TGCGCCAGCAGACAGGCCCCCAGGGAAGAAAAACTGTTTTTT.

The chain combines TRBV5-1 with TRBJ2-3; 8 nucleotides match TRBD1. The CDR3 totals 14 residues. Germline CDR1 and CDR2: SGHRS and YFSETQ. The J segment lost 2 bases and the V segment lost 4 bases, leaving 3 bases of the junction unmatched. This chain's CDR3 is CASSRDRFTDTQYF. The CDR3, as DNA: TGCGCCAGCAGCCGGGACAGGTTCACAGATACGCAGTATTTT.

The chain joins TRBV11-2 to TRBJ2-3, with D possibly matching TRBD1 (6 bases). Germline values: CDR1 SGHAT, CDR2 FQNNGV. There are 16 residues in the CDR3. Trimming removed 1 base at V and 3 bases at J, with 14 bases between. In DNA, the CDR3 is TGTGCCAGCAGCTTAGGCCCCACAGGGCGGACAGATACGCAGTATTTT. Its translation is CASSLGPTGRTDTQYF.

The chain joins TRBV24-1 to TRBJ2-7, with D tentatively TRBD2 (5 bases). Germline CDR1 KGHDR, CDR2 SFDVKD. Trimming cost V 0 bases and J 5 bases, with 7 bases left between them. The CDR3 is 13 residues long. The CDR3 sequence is CATSDLNGDEQYF. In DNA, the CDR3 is TGTGCCACCAGTGATTTGAACGGGGACGAGCAGTACTTC.

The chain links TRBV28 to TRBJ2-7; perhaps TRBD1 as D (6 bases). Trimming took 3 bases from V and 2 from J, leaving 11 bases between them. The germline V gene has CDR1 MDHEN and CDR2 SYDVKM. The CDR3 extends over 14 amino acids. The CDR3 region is CASSLWTAPYEQYF. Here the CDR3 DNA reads TGTGCCAGCAGTTTGTGGACAGCACCCTACGAGCAGTACTTC. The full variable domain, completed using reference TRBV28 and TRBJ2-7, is DVKVTQSSRYLVKRTGEKVFLECVQDMDHENMFWYRQDPGLGLRLIYFSYDVKMKEKGDIPEGYSVSREKKERFSLILESASTNQTSMYLCASSLWTAPYEQYFGPGTRLTVT.

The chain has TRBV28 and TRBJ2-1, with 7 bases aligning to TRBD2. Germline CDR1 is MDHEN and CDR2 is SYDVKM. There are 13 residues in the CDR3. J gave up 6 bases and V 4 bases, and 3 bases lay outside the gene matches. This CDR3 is CASSWLAGNEQFF. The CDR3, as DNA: TGTGCCAGCAGTTGGTTAGCGGGCAATGAGCAGTTCTTC.

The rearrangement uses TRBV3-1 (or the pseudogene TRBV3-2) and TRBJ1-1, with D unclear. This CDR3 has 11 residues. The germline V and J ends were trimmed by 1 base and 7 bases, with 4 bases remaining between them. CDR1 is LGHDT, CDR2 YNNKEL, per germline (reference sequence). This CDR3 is CASSQGLEAFF. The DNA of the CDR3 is TGTGCCAGCAGCCAAGGACTTGAAGCTTTCTTT.

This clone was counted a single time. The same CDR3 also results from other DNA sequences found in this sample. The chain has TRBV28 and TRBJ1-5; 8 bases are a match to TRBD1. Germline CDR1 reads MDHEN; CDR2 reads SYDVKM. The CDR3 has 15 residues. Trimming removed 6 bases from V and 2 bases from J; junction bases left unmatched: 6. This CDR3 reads CASSPDRVGNQPQHF. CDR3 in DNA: TGTGCCAGCAGCCCGGACAGGGTCGGCAATCAGCCCCAGCATTTT.

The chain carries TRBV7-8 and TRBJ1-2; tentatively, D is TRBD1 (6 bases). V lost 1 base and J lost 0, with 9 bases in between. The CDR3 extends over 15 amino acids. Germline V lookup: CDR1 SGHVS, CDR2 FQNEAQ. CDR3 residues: CASSLGQGTNYGYTF. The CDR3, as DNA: TGTGCCAGCAGCTTAGGGCAGGGGACTAACTATGGCTACACCTTC.

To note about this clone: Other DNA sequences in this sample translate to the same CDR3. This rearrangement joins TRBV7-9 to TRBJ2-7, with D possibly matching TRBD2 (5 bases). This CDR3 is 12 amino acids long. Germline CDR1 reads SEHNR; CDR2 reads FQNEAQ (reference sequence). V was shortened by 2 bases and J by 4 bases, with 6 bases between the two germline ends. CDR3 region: CASSLSGYEQYF. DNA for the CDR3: TGTGCCAGCAGCTTATCGGGGTACGAGCAGTACTTC.

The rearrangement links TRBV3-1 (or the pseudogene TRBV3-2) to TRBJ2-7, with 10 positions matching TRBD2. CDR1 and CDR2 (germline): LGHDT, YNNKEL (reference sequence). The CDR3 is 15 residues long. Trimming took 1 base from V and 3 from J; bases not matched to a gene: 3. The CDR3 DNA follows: TGTGCCAGCAGCCAAGCAGCGGGAGGGCACTACGAGCAGTACTTC. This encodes CASSQAAGGHYEQYF.

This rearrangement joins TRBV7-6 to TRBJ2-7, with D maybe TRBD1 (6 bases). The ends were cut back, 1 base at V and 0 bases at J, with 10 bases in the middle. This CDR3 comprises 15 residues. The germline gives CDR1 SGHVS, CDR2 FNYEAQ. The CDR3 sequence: CASSLGPGDSYEQYF. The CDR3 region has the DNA TGTGCCAGCAGCTTAGGGCCAGGGGACTCCTACGAGCAGTACTTC.

The DNA for the CDR3 is TGTGCCAGTACCCCCTCCCGAGGGACAGGCTATGGCTACACCTTC. Encoded protein: CASTPSRGTGYGYTF. This chain uses TRBV19 with TRBJ1-2; 8 bases fit TRBD1. The germline gives CDR1 LNHDA, CDR2 SQIVND (reference sequence). With 7 bases clipped from V and 4 bases from J, the junction kept 11 bases outside the gene matches. This CDR3 spans 15 amino acids. The full variable domain, in which reference TRBV19 and TRBJ1-2 provide the parts outside the CDR3, is DGGITQSPKYLFRKEGQNVTLSCEQNLNHDAMYWYRQDPGQGLRLIYYSQIVNDFQKGDIAEGYSVSREKKESFPLTVTSAQKNPTAFYLCASTPSRGTGYGYTFGSGTRLTVV.

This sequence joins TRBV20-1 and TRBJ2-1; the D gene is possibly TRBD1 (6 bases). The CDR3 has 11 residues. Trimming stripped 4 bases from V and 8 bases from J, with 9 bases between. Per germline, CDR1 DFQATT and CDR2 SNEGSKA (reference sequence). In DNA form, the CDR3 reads TGCAGTGCTAACAAGGGGGATGAGCAGTTCTTC. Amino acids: CSANKGDEQFF.

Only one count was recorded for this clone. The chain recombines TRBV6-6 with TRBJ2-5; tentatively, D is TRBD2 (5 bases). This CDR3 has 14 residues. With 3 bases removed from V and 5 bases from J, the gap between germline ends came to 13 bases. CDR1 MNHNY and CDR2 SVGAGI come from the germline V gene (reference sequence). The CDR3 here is CASSYGASLETQYF. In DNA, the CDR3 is TGTGCCAGCAGTTATGGCGCTAGCTTGGAGACCCAGTACTTC.

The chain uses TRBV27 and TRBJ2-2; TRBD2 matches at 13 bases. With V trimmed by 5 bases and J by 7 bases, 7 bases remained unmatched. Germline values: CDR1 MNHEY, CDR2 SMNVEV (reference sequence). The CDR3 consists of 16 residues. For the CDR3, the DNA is TGTGCCAGCAGTGCCGGACTAGCGGGAGTTGTCGGGGAGCTGTTTTTT. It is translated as CASSAGLAGVVGELFF.

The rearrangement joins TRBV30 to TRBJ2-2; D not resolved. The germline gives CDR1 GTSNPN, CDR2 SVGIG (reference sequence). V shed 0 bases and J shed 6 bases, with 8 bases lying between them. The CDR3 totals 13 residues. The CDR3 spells CAWSVLSSGELFF. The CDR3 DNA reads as TGTGCCTGGAGTGTACTGAGTTCCGGGGAGCTGTTTTTT.

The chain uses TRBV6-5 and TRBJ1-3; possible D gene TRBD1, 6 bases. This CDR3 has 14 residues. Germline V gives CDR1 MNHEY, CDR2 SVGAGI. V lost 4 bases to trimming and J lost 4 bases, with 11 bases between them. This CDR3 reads CASSSIGQGNTIYF. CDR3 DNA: TGTGCCAGCAGTTCCATCGGACAGGGAAACACCATATATTTT.